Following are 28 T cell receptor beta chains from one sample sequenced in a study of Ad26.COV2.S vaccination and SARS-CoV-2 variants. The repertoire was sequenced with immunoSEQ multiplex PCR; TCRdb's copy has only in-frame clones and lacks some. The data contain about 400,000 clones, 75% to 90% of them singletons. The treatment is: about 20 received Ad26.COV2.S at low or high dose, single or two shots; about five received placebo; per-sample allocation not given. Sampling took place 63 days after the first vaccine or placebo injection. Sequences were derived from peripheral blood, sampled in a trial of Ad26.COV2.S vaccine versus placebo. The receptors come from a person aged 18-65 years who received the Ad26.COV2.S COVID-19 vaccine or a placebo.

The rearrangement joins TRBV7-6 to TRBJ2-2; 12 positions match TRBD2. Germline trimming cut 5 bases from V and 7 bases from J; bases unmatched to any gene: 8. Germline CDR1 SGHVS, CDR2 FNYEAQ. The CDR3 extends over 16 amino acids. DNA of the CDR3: TGTGCCAGCAGCCATACCGGACTAGCGGGATACGGGGAGCTGTTTTTT. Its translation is CASSHTGLAGYGELFF.

The CDR3 region is CASSIQGSNTEAFF. The CDR3 DNA reads as TGTGCCAGCAGTATACAGGGGTCTAACACTGAAGCTTTCTTT. This chain links TRBV28 with TRBJ1-1; 7 nucleotides align to TRBD1. Germline V lookup: CDR1 MDHEN, CDR2 SYDVKM. The CDR3 contains 14 residues. V shed 5 bases, J shed 2 bases, and the junction held 5 bases outside the gene matches.

CDR3 coding DNA: TGTGCCAGCTCATCAGCAAAAAGCGGTTTAGGGACCGGGGAGCTGTTTTTT. Translated, it gives CASSSAKSGLGTGELFF. The chain is built from TRBV18 and TRBJ2-2; perhaps TRBD2 as D (5 bases). This CDR3 has 17 residues. Germline CDR1 is KGHSH and CDR2 is LQKENI. Trimming removed 5 bases at V and 5 bases at J, with 21 bases between.

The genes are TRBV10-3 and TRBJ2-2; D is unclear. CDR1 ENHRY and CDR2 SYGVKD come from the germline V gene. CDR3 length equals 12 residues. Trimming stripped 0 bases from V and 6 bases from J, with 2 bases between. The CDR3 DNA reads TGTGCCATCAGTGAGTCGGCCGGGGAGCTGTTTTTT. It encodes CAISESAGELFF.

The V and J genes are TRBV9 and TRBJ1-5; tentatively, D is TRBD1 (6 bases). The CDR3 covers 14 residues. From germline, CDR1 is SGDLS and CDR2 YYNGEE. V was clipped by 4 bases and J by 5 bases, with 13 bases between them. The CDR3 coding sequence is TGTGCCAGCAGCCATGGCGGGGGCCATCAGCCCCAGCATTTT. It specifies CASSHGGGHQPQHF.

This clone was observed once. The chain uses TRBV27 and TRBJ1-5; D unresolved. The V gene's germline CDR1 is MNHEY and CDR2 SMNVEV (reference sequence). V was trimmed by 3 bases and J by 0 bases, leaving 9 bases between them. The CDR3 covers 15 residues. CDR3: CASSLRSNSNQPQHF. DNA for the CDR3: TGTGCCAGCAGTTTGCGATCAAATAGCAATCAGCCCCAGCATTTT.

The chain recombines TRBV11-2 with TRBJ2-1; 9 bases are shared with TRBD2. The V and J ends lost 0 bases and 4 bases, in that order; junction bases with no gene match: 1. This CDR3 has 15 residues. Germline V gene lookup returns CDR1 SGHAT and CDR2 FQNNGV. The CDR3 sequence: CASSLEAGGYNEQFF. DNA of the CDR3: TGTGCCAGCAGCTTAGAGGCGGGAGGGTACAATGAGCAGTTCTTC.

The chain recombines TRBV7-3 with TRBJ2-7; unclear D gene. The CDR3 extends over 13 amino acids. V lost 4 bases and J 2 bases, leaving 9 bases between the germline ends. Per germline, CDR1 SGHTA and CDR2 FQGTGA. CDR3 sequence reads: CASSSAGTYEQYF. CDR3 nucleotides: TGTGCCAGCAGCTCAGCCGGAACCTACGAGCAGTACTTC. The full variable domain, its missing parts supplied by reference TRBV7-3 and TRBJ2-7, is GAGVSQTPSNKVTEKGKYVELRCDPISGHTALYWYRQSLGQGPEFLIYFQGTGAADDSGLPNDRFFAVRPEGSVSTLKIQRTERGDSAVYLCASSSAGTYEQYFGPGTRLTVT.

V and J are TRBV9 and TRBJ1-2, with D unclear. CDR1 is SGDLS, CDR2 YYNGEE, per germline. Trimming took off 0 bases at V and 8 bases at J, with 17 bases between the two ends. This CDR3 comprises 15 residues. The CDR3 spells CASSVASSGQGGYTF. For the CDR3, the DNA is TGTGCCAGCAGCGTAGCTTCGTCAGGCCAAGGCGGCTACACCTTC.

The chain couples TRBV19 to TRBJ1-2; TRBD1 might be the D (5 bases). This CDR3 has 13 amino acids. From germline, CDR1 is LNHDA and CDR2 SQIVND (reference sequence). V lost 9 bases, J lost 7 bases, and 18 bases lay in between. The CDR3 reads CASSDRLRGGYTF. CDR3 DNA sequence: TGTGCCAGCTCAGACAGACTTCGGGGTGGCTACACCTTC.

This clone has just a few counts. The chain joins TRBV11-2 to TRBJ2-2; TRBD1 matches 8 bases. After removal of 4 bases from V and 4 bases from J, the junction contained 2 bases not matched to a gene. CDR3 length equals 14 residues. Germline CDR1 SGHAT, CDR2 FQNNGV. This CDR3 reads CASSSTGGTGELFF. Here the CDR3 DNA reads TGTGCCAGCAGCTCCACAGGGGGCACCGGGGAGCTGTTTTTT.

The CDR3 region is CASSLTTGLGEETQYF. CDR3 DNA sequence: TGTGCCAGCAGTTTAACCACAGGGCTGGGAGAAGAGACCCAGTACTTC. The chain combines TRBV28 with TRBJ2-5, with D perhaps TRBD1 (6 bases). The V gene lost 2 bases and the J gene lost 3 bases, with 16 bases spanning the gap. Germline V gene sequence: CDR1 MDHEN, CDR2 SYDVKM. The CDR3 sequence is 16 residues long.

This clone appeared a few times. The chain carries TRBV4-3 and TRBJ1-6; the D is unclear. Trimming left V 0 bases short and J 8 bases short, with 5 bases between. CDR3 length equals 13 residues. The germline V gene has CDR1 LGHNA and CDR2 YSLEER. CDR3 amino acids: CASSQDPDSPLHF. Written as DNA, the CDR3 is TGCGCCAGCAGCCAAGATCCGGATTCACCCCTCCACTTT.

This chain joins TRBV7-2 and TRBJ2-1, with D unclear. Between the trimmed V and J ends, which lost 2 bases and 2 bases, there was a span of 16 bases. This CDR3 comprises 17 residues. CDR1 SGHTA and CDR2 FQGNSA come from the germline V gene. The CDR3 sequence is CASSLSEALPPYNEQFF. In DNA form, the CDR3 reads TGTGCCAGCAGCTTAAGTGAGGCCTTGCCCCCCTACAATGAGCAGTTCTTC.

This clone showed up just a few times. Here the CDR3 DNA reads TGTGCCAGCAGCCCCCCCCAGCCAGATACGCAGTATTTT. This translates into CASSPPQPDTQYF. This chain links TRBV6-5 with TRBJ2-3; unclear D gene. Germline lookup yields CDR1 MNHEY and CDR2 SVGAGI. CDR3 length equals 13 residues. Trimming pared 6 bases from V and 4 bases from J, leaving 11 bases between.

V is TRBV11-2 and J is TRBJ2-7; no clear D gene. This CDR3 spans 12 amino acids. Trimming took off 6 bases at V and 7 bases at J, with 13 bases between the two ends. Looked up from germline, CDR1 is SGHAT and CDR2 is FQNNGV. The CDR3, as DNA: TGTGCCAGCAGTCAACCGGCCGGGGAGCAGTACTTC. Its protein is CASSQPAGEQYF.

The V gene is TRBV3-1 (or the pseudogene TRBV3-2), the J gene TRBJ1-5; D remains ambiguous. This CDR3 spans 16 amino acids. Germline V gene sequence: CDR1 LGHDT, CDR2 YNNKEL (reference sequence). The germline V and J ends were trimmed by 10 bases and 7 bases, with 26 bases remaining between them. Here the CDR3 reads CAKSKPVREGRQPQHF. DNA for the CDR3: TGTGCCAAAAGCAAGCCGGTACGGGAAGGTAGACAGCCCCAGCATTTT.

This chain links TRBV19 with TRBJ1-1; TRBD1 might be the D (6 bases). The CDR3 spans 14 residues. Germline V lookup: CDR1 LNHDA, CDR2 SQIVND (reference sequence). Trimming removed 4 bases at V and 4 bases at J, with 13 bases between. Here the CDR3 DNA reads TGTGCCAGTAGTAAACAGGGTGGAGGCACTGAAGCTTTCTTT. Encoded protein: CASSKQGGGTEAFF. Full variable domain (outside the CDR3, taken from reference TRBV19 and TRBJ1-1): DGGITQSPKYLFRKEGQNVTLSCEQNLNHDAMYWYRQDPGQGLRLIYYSQIVNDFQKGDIAEGYSVSREKKESFPLTVTSAQKNPTAFYLCASSKQGGGTEAFFGQGTRLTVV.

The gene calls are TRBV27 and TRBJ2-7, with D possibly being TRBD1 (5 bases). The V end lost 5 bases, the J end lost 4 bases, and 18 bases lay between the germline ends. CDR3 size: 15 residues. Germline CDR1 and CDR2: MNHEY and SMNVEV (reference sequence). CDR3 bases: TGTGCCAGCAGTGAAGACAGAAAAGGAGATTACGAGCAGTACTTC. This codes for CASSEDRKGDYEQYF.

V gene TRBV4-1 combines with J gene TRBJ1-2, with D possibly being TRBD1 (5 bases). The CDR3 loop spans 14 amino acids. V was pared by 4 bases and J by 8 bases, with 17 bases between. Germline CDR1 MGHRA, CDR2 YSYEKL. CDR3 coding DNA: TGCGCCAGCAGCCCCACGGAGGGGATAGGGGGCTACACCTTC. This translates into CASSPTEGIGGYTF.

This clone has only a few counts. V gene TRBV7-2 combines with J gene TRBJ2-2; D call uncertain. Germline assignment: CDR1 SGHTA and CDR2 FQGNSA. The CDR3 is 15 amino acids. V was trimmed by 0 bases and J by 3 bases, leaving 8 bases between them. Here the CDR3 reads CASSLAQIYTGELFF. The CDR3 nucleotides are TGTGCCAGCAGCTTAGCGCAAATTTACACCGGGGAGCTGTTTTTT. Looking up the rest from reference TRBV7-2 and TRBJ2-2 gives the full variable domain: GAGVSQSPSNKVTEKGKDVELRCDPISGHTALYWYRQSLGQGLEFLIYFQGNSAPDKSGLPSDRFSAERTGGSVSTLTIQRTQQEDSAVYLCASSLAQIYTGELFFGEGSRLTVL.

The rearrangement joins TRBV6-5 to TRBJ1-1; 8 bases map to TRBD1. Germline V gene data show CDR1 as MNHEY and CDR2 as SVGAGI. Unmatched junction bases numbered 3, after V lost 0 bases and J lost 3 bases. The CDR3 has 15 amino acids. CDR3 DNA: TGTGCCAGCAGTTACTCTCAGGGGGCGGACACTGAAGCTTTCTTT. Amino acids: CASSYSQGADTEAFF.

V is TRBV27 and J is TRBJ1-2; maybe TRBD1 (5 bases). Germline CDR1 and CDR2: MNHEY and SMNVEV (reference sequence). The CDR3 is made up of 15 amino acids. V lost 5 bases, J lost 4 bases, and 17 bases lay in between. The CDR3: CASSVAGGDLYGYTF. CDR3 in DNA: TGTGCCAGCAGTGTAGCGGGCGGGGACCTCTATGGCTACACCTTC.

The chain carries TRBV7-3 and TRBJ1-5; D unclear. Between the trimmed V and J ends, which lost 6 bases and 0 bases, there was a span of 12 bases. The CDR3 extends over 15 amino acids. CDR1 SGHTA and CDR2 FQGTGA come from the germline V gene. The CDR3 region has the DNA TGTGCCAGCAGTTTTAGGGCAAATAGCAATCAGCCCCAGCATTTT. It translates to CASSFRANSNQPQHF.

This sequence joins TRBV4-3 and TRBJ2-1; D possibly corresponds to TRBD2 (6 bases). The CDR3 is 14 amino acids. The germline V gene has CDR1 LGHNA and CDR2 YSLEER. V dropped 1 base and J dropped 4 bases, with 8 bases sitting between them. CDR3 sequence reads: CASSQGGGYNEQFF. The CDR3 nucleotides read TGCGCCAGCAGCCAAGGCGGAGGGTACAATGAGCAGTTCTTC.

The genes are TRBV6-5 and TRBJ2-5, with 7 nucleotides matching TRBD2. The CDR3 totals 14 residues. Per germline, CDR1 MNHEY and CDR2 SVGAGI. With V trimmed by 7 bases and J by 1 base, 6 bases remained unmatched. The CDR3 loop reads CASTPASGQETQYF. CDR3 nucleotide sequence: TGTGCCAGCACACCCGCTAGCGGCCAAGAGACCCAGTACTTC.

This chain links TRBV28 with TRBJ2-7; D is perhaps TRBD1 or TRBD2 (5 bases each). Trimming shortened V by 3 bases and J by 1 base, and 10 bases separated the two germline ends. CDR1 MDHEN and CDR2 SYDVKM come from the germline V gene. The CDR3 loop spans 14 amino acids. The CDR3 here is CASSFPGTSYEQYF. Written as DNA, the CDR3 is TGTGCCAGCAGTTTCCCTGGGACGTCCTACGAGCAGTACTTC.

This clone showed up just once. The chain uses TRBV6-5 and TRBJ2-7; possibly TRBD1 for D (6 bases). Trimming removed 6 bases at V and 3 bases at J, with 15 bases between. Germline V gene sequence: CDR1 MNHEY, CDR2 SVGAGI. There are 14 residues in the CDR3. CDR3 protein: CASSPGQRFYEQYF. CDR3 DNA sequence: TGTGCCAGCAGCCCCGGACAGCGATTCTACGAGCAGTACTTC.